These T cell receptor beta chains were read from a single sample in a study of molecular identifiers for immune sequencing clone quantification. TCRdb ran MiXCR on the PCR reads and lists one entry per CDR3 protein. The sample has 88,000 or so distinct CDR3 sequences, 20% to 25% seen once. The sample comprised naive CD8+ T cells from blood, with Jurkat cell RNA spiked in. All receptors come from a human donor in good health. Some libraries in this study had Jurkat cell RNA spiked in. Each CDR3 is given with its conserved first and last residue. The D gene is left open where the match is weak. Where a row states a size, it is once, few, many or the class of an expanded clone; other rows omit it.

abundance	j_gene	d_gene	v_gene	CDR3aa	CDR3nt
NA	TRBJ2-1	NA	TRBV7-9	CASSLVSGEQLF	TGTGCCAGCAGCTTAGTCTCAGGGGAGCAGCTCTTC
many	TRBJ1-5	NA	TRBV19	CASSLSYNQPQHF	TGTGCCAGTAGCCTATCCTATAATCAGCCCCAGCATTTT
many	TRBJ2-3	TRBD1	TRBV2	CASSEGQGSTDTQYF	TGTGCCAGCAGTGAAGGACAGGGTAGCACAGATACGCAGTATTTT
many	TRBJ2-7	NA	TRBV5-4	CASSLGNLALTYEQYF	TGTGCCAGCAGCTTGGGTAATCTGGCGCTTACCTACGAGCAGTACTTC
many	TRBJ2-6	TRBD1	TRBV4-3	CASSQESQGANFGANVLTF	TGCGCCAGCAGCCAAGAATCTCAGGGGGCTAATTTTGGGGCCAACGTCCTGACTTTC
few	TRBJ1-2	TRBD1	TRBV4-1	CASSSGTGISGYTF	TGCGCCAGCAGCTCCGGGACAGGGATTAGTGGCTACACCTTC
few	TRBJ2-5	TRBD2	TRBV11-2	CASSGLAGVETQYF	TGTGCCAGCAGCGGACTAGCGGGGGTCGAGACCCAGTACTTC
many	TRBJ1-1	TRBD1	TRBV4-1	CASSQEGTATMNTEAFF	TGCGCCAGCAGCCAAGAAGGGACAGCAACAATGAACACTGAAGCTTTCTTT
many	TRBJ2-3	TRBD1	TRBV18	CASSSQGAQGATDTQYF	TGTGCCAGCTCATCCCAGGGGGCCCAAGGGGCCACAGATACGCAGTATTTT
many	TRBJ1-4	NA	TRBV30	CAWTNQAINEKLFF	TGTGCCTGGACCAATCAGGCAATAAATGAAAAACTGTTTTTT
many	TRBJ1-6	NA	TRBV5-1	CASSSGGEPPYNSPLHF	TGCGCCAGCAGCTCCGGAGGGGAGCCCCCCTATAATTCACCCCTCCACTTT
NA	TRBJ2-3	NA	TRBV27	CASSRTPYTDTQYF	TGTGCCAGCAGCCGCACCCCTTACACAGATACGCAGTATTTT
many	TRBJ1-1	NA	TRBV7-9	CATQGMRTEAFF	TGTGCCACCCAGGGGATGCGGACTGAAGCTTTCTTT
NA	TRBJ2-3	TRBD2	TRBV3-1	CASSPGSGGDLDF	TGTGCCAGCAGCCCGGGTTCCGGGGGGGATTTGGATTTT
many	TRBJ2-2	TRBD1	TRBV4-1	CASSPDRGTGELFF	TGCGCCAGCAGCCCGGACAGGGGGACCGGGGAGCTGTTTTTT
many	TRBJ1-1	NA	TRBV7-2	CASSLVTTEAFF	TGTGCCAGCAGCTTAGTCACCACTGAAGCTTTCTTT
many	TRBJ2-3	NA	TRBV14	CASSGSRRTDTQYF	TGTGCCAGCAGCGGAAGTAGGCGCACAGATACGCAGTATTTT
NA	TRBJ2-2	NA	TRBV19	CASDATSWTGELFF	TGTGCCAGTGACGCTACTAGTTGGACCGGGGAGCTGTTTTTT
many	TRBJ2-6	NA	TRBV9	CASSVVGAGANVLTF	TGTGCCAGCAGCGTAGTAGGCGCTGGGGCCAACGTCCTGACTTTC
many	TRBJ2-2	TRBD1	TRBV6-2/TRBV6-3	CAIGQGFTGELFF	TGTGCCATAGGACAGGGGTTTACCGGGGAGCTGTTTTTT
many	TRBJ2-2	NA	TRBV5-1	CASSLAGYTGELFF	TGCGCCAGCAGCTTGGCCGGGTACACCGGGGAGCTGTTTTTT
many	TRBJ1-2	NA	TRBV7-9	CASSPTVGGTGYGYTF	TGTGCCAGCAGCCCGACCGTGGGGGGTACGGGCTATGGCTACACCTTC
many	TRBJ2-3	TRBD1	TRBV4-3	CASSQNRGSTDTQYF	TGCGCCAGCAGCCAAAACAGGGGCAGCACAGATACGCAGTATTTT
few	TRBJ1-5	TRBD1	TRBV12-3/TRBV12-4	CASSRYRGQTQHF	TGTGCCAGCAGTCGATACAGGGGGCAGACCCAGCATTTT
NA	TRBJ1-1	NA	TRBV13	CASSSRRDLNTEAFF	TGTGCCAGCAGCTCGCGCCGGGACCTGAACACTGAAGCTTTCTTT
many	TRBJ2-2	TRBD1	TRBV7-9	CASSGIQGAIYTGELFF	TGTGCCAGCAGCGGTATACAGGGGGCTATCTACACCGGGGAGCTGTTTTTT
many	TRBJ2-7	NA	TRBV28	CASSLFGLSEQYF	TGTGCCAGCAGTTTATTCGGCCTCTCCGAGCAGTACTTC
few	TRBJ1-2	NA	TRBV29-1	CSVVGGELYGYTF	TGCAGCGTTGTGGGGGGAGAGCTCTATGGCTACACCTTC
once	TRBJ2-1	TRBD1	TRBV14	CASSPRRGTYNEQFF	TGTGCCAGCAGCCCCCGCAGGGGGACCTACAATGAGCAGTTCTTC
many	TRBJ2-1	TRBD2	TRBV29-1	CSVAGAVSDSYNEQFF	TGCAGCGTAGCGGGGGCTGTAAGTGACTCCTACAATGAGCAGTTCTTC
many	TRBJ1-5	NA	TRBV27	CASSLAPVAQPQHF	TGTGCCAGCAGTTTGGCTCCGGTGGCCCAGCCCCAGCATTTT
many	TRBJ2-3	TRBD2	TRBV14	CASSPYIAGGADTQYF	TGTGCCAGCAGCCCCTATATAGCGGGAGGCGCAGATACGCAGTATTTT
NA	TRBJ1-1	NA	TRBV19	CASSGRPLNTEAFF	TGTGCCAGTAGTGGCAGGCCTCTGAACACTGAAGCTTTCTTT
NA	TRBJ2-1	TRBD1	TRBV30	CAWHRGSSYNEQFF	TGTGCCTGGCACAGGGGCAGCTCCTACAATGAGCAGTTCTTC
many	TRBJ2-7	NA	TRBV20-1	CSARDRGSDEQYF	TGCAGTGCTAGAGACCGGGGAAGTGACGAGCAGTACTTC
few	TRBJ2-2	NA	TRBV19	CASSIVVTGELFF	TGTGCCAGTAGTATAGTTGTGACCGGGGAGCTGTTTTTT
many	TRBJ1-3	NA	TRBV10-3	CAISEQGSGNTIYF	TGTGCCATCAGTGAGCAGGGCTCTGGAAACACCATATATTTT